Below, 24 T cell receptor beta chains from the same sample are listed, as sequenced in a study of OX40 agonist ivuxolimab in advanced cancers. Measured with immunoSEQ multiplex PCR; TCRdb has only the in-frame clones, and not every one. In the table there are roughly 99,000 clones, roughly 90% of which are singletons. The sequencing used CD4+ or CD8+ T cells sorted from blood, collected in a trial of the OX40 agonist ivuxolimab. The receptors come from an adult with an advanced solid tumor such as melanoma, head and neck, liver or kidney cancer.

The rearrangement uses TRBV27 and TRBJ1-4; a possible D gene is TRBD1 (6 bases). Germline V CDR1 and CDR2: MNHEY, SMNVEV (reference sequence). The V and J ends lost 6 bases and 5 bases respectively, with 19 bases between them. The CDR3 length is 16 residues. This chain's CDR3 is CASSDRATGQNEKLFF. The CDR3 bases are TGTGCCAGCAGCGACCGGGCCACAGGGCAAAATGAAAAACTGTTTTTT.

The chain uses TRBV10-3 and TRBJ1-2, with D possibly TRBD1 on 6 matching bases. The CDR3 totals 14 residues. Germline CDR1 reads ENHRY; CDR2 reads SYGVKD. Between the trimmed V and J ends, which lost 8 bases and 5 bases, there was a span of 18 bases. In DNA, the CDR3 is TGTGCCATCGGGTCTTTGTCAGGGACATATGGCTACACCTTC. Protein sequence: CAIGSLSGTYGYTF.

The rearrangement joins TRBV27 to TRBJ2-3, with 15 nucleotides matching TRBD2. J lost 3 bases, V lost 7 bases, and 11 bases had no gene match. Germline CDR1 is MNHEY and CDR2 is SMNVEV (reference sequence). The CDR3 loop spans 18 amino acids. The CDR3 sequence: CASTHLVGLAGGTDTQYF. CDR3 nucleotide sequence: TGTGCCAGCACTCATCTAGTCGGACTAGCGGGAGGGACAGATACGCAGTATTTT.

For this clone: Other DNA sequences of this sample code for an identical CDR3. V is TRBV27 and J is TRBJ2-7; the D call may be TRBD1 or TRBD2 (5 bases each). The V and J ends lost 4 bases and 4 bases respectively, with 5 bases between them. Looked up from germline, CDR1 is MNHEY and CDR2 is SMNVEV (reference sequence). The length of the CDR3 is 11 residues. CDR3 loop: CASSWGYEQYF. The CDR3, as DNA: TGTGCCAGCAGTTGGGGGTACGAGCAGTACTTC.

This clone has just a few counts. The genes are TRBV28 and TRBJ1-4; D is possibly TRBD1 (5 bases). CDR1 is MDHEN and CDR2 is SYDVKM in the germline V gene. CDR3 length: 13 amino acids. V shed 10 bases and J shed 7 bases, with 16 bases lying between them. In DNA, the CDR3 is TGTGCCATCTCGGGACCGAGATTTGAAAAACTGTTTTTT. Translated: CAISGPRFEKLFF.

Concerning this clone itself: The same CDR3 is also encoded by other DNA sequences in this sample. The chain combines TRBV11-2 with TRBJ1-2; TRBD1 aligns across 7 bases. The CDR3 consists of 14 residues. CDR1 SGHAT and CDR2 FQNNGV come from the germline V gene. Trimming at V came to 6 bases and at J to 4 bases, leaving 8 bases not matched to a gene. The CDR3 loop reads CASSPDRSTYGYTF. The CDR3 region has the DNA TGTGCCAGCAGTCCGGACAGGTCTACCTATGGCTACACCTTC.

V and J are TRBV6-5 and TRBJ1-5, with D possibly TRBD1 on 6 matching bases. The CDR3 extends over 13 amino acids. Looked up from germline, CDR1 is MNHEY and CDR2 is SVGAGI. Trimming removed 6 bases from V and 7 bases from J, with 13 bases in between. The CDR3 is CASREGGGQPQHF. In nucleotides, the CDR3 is TGTGCCAGCAGGGAGGGGGGTGGACAGCCCCAGCATTTT.

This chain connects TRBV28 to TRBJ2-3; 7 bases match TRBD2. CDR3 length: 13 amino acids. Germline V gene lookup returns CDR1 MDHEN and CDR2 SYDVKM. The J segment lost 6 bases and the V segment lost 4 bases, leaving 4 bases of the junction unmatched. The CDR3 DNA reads TGTGCCAGCAGTTCCGGGGGGTTGGATACGCAGTATTTT. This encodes CASSSGGLDTQYF.

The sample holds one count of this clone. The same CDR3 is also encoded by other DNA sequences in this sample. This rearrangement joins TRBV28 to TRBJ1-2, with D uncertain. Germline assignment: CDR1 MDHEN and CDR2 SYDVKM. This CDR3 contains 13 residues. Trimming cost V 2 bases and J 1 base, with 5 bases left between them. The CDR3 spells CASSLDGNYGYTF. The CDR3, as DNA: TGTGCCAGCAGTTTAGATGGTAACTATGGCTACACCTTC.

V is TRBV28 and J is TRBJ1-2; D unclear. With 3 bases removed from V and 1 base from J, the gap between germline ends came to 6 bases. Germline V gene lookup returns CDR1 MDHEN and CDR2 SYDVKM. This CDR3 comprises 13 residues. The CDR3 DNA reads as TGTGCCAGCAGTTTGATCAATAACTATGGCTACACCTTC. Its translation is CASSLINNYGYTF.

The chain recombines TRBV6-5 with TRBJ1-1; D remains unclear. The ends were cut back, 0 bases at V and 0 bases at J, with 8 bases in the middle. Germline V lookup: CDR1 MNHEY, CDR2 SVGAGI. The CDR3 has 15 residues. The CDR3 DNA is TGTGCCAGCAGTTACTCGACGGTTATGAACACTGAAGCTTTCTTT. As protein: CASSYSTVMNTEAFF.

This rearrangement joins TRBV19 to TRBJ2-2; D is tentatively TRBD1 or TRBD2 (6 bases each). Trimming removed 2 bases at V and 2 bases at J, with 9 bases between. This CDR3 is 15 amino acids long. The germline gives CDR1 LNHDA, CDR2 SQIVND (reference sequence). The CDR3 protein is CASSIQGTNTGELFF. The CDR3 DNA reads TGTGCCAGTAGTATACAGGGGACTAACACCGGGGAGCTGTTTTTT.

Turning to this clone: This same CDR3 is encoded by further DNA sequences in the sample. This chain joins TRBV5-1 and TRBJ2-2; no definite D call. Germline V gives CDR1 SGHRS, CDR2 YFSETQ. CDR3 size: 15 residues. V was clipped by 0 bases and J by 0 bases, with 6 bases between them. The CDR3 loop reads CASSLGGTNTGELFF. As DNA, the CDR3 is TGCGCCAGCAGCTTGGGGGGAACGAACACCGGGGAGCTGTTTTTT.

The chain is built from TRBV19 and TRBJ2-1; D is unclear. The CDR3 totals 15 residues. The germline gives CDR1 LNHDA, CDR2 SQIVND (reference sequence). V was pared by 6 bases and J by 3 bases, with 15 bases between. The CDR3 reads CASSPTPPVYNEQFF. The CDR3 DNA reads TGTGCCAGTAGCCCGACCCCACCCGTCTACAATGAGCAGTTCTTC.

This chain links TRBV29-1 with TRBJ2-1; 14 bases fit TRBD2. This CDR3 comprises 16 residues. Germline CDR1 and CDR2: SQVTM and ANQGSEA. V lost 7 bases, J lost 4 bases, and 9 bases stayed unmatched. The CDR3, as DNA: TGCAGCGGAGGGACTAGCGGGAGTCTCATTTACAATGAGCAGTTCTTC. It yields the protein CSGGTSGSLIYNEQFF.

This CDR3 is CASSVGDTEAFF. The CDR3 DNA follows: TGTGCCAGCAGCGTAGGTGACACTGAAGCTTTCTTT. J is TRBJ1-1 and V is TRBV9; D not resolved. Trimming pared 0 bases from V and 3 bases from J, leaving 3 bases between. The CDR3 runs 12 residues. Germline V gives CDR1 SGDLS, CDR2 YYNGEE.

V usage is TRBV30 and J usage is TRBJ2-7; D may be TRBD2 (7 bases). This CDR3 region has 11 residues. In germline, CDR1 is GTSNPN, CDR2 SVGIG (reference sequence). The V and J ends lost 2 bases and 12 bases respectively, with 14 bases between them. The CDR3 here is CAWSSGGARYF. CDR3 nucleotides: TGTGCCTGGAGTTCGGGGGGCGCACGGTACTTC.

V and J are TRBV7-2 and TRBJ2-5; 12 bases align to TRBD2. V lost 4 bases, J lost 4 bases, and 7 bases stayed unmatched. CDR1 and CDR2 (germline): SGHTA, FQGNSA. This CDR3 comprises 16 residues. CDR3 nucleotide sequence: TGTGCCAGCAGCTCCGCTCTAGCGGGAGGGAGAGAGACCCAGTACTTC. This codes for CASSSALAGGRETQYF.

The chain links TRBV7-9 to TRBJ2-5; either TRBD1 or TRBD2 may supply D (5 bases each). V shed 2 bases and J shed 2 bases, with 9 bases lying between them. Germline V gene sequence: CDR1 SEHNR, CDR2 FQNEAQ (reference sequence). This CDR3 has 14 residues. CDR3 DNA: TGTGCCAGCAGCTTAATCAGGGAGCAAGAGACCCAGTACTTC. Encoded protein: CASSLIREQETQYF.

The CDR3 DNA follows: TGTGCCAGCCATCGAGGGGGACAAAACACCGGGGAGCTGTTTTTT. It translates to CASHRGGQNTGELFF. This chain joins TRBV2 and TRBJ2-2; TRBD1 might be the D (6 bases). This CDR3 is 15 amino acids long. The germline CDR1 and CDR2 sequences are SNHLY and FYNNEI. Trimming cost V 8 bases and J 2 bases, with 15 bases left between them.

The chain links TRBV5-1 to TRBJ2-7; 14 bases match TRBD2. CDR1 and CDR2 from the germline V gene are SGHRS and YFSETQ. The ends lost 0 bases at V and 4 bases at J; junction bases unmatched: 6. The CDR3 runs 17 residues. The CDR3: CASSLVLGTSGSYEQYF. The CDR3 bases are TGCGCCAGCAGCTTGGTATTGGGGACTAGCGGGAGTTACGAGCAGTACTTC.

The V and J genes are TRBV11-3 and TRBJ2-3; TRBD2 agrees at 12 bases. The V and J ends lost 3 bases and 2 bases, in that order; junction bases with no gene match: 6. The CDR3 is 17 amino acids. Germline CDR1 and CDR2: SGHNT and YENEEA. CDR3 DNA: TGTGCCAGCAGCTTCCGGACTAGCGGGACCCCCACAGATACGCAGTATTTT. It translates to CASSFRTSGTPTDTQYF.

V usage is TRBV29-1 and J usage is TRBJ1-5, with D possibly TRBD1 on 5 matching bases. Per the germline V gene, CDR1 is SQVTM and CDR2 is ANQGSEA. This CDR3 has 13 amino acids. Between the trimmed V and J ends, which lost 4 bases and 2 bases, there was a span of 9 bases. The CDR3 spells CSVVQGGNQPQHF. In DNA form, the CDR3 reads TGCAGCGTTGTGCAGGGCGGCAATCAGCCCCAGCATTTT. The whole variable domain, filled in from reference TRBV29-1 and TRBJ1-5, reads SAVISQKPSRDICQRGTSLTIQCQVDSQVTMMFWYRQQPGQSLTLIATANQGSEATYESGFVIDKFPISRPNLTFSTLTVSNMSPEDSSIYLCSVVQGGNQPQHFGDGTRLSIL.

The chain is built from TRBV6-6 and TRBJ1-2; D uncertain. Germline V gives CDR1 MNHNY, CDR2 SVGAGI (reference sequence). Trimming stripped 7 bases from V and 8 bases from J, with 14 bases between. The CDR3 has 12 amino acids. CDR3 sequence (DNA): TGTGCCAGCAAGTCGGACGGTGGGGGCTACACCTTC. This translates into CASKSDGGGYTF.